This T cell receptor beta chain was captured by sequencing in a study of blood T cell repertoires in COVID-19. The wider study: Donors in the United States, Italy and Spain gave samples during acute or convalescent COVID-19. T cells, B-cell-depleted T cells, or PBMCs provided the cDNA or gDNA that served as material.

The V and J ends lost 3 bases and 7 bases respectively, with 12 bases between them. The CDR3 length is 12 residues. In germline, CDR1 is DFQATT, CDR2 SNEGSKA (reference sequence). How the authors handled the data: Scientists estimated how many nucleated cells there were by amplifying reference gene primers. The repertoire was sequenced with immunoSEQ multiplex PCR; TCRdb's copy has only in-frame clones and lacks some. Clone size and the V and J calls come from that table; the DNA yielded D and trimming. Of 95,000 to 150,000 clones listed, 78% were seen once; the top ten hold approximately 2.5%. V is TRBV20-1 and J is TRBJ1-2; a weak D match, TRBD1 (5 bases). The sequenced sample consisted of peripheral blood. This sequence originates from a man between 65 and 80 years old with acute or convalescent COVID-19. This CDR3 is CSASGRVAGYTF. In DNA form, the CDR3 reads TGCAGTGCTAGTGGCAGGGTGGCTGGCTACACCTTC.